The rows below give T cell receptor beta chains drawn from one sample of a study of T cells in localized non-small cell lung cancer. Profiled with immunoSEQ multiplex PCR; TCRdb holds only in-frame clones, not every one. The profile shows a few thousand clones, just over 20% of them singletons. The material was lung tumor tissue, obtained before any cancer treatment. Source of these receptors: a male donor at least 60 years old with stage II lung adenocarcinoma. The CDR3 runs from the conserved cysteine through the conserved F or W. D genes are given only for firm matches. Where a row states a size, it is once, few, many or the class of an expanded clone; other rows omit it.

.	TRBV18	.	TRBJ2-3	TGTGCCAGCTCACTCGGACCCACAGATACGCAGTATTTT	CASSLGPTDTQYF
few	TRBV11-3	.	TRBJ2-1	TGTGCCAGCAGCGGGGAGAGAGGGCGGACAGCCTACTACAATGAGCAGTTCTTC	CASSGERGRTAYYNEQFF
.	TRBV18	.	TRBJ1-6	TGTGCCAGCGCTCGGGAGAGATCTAATTCACCCCTCCACTTT	CASARERSNSPLHF
few	TRBV11-3	.	TRBJ2-7	TGTGCCAGCAGCTCTTTACCTGGGACGGAGGGGGGTTACGAGCAGTACTTC	CASSSLPGTEGGYEQYF
.	TRBV11-3	.	TRBJ1-2	TGTGCCAGCAGCTTAGATCGAACAGGTTGGGACGGCTACACCTTC	CASSLDRTGWDGYTF
.	TRBV11-3	TRBD1	TRBJ2-7	TGTGCCAGCAGCTTGGACAGGGCTAGAAGCTACGAGCAGTACTTC	CASSLDRARSYEQYF
few	TRBV1	.	TRBJ1-6	TGCGCCAGCGGGGCCGGGGGTGGTAATTCACCCCTCCACTTT	CASGAGGGNSPLHF
medium-sized	TRBV6-8	.	TRBJ1-2	TGTGCCAGCAGTTACTCGGTGCGGGACGGCTACACCTTC	CASSYSVRDGYTF
.	TRBV6-8	.	TRBJ2-2	TGTGCCAGCATTCGATACCACCCAATGGGGACGCCAGGGAACACCGGGGAGCTGTTTTTT	CASIRYHPMGTPGNTGELFF
medium-sized	TRBV11-3	.	TRBJ1-4	TGTGCCAGCAGCTCTACAGTCATTAATGAAAAACTGTTTTTT	CASSSTVINEKLFF
.	TRBV23-1	TRBD1	TRBJ1-6	TGCGCCAGCAGCCAATGGGGGACAGGTCTTTCACCCCTCCACTTT	CASSQWGTGLSPLHF
medium-sized	TRBV12-2	.	TRBJ2-1	TGTGCCCTTAGGGAGGACTCGGACCACAATGAGCAGTTCTTC	CALREDSDHNEQFF
.	TRBV11-3	.	TRBJ1-4	TGTGCCAGCACCTCCCTAGGGGGTGCTAATGAAAAACTGTTTTTT	CASTSLGGANEKLFF
.	TRBV5-1	.	TRBJ1-1	TGCGCCAGCAGCTACCGGGGGCGGACGAACACTGAAGCTTTCTTT	CASSYRGRTNTEAFF
.	TRBV18	TRBD1	TRBJ1-2	TGTGCCAGCTCACTCAGCGAGGGGGCCGGCTACACCTTC	CASSLSEGAGYTF
.	TRBV11-3	TRBD2	TRBJ2-7	TGTGCCAGCAGCCCTGGGGCTAGCGGGGACTCCTACGAGCAGTACTTC	CASSPGASGDSYEQYF
.	TRBV29-1	.	TRBJ2-2	TGCAGCGTTGAAGAAACCTTGGCAACCGGGGAGCTGTTTTTT	CSVEETLATGELFF
large	TRBV18	.	TRBJ1-1	TGTGCCAGCTCACCACCGGTCCCAGTGAACACTGAAGCTTTCTTT	CASSPPVPVNTEAFF
few	TRBV11-3	.	TRBJ2-2	TGTGCCAGCAGCTCGGCTATAAACACCGGGGAGCTGTTTTTT	CASSSAINTGELFF
.	TRBV6-8	.	TRBJ1-3	TGTGCCAGCAGTTACGACAGTGGAAACACCATATATTTT	CASSYDSGNTIYF
medium-sized	TRBV11-3	TRBD2	TRBJ2-3	TGTGCCAGCAGTCTCGGGACTAGGGTCCTAGATACGCAGTATTTT	CASSLGTRVLDTQYF
.	TRBV6-8	.	TRBJ2-7	TGTGCCATCGGATCAAGGGGCTACGAGCAGTACTTC	CAIGSRGYEQYF
few	TRBV11-3	TRBD1	TRBJ1-1	TGTGCCAGCAGCCCCCAGACAGGGGGAAACACTGAAGCTTTCTTT	CASSPQTGGNTEAFF
.	TRBV6-8	.	TRBJ2-1	TGTGCCAGCAGTCCGGGACATGCCTCCTACAATGAGCAGTTCTTC	CASSPGHASYNEQFF
medium-sized	TRBV11-3	TRBD2	TRBJ2-3	TGTGCCAGCAGCTTAGACGGGGGGGCCAGTACGCAGTATTTT	CASSLDGGASTQYF
medium-sized	TRBV11-3	.	TRBJ2-2	TGTGCCAGCAGCCAAGCGGTGAACACCGGGGAGCTGTTTTTT	CASSQAVNTGELFF
.	TRBV23-1	.	TRBJ1-6	TGCGCCAGCAGCCTGGACTTATTCCCAAATTCACCCCTCCACTTT	CASSLDLFPNSPLHF
.	TRBV23-1	TRBD2	TRBJ2-5	TGCGCCAGCAGCCCGTGGGTAGCGGGGGCGAAAGAGACCCAGTACTTC	CASSPWVAGAKETQYF
.	TRBV19	.	TRBJ2-7	TGTGCCAGTAGTTCCGGACAGCGTCCCTACGAGCAGTACTTC	CASSSGQRPYEQYF
.	TRBV19	.	TRBJ1-5	TGTGCCAGTATTAGGAACGGAGGCTCCAATCAGCCCCAGCATTTT	CASIRNGGSNQPQHF